This T cell receptor beta chain derives from a study of sequential checkpoint blockade in melanoma. Study in general: Patients were randomized 1:1 to nivolumab-then-ipilimumab or ipilimumab-then-nivolumab first-line. After both sequences, patients received maintenance nivolumab.

From germline, CDR1 is SQVTM and CDR2 ANQGSEA. Between the trimmed V and J ends, which lost 7 bases and 0 bases, there was a span of 16 bases. CDR3 length: 14 residues. Method: immunoSEQ multiplex PCR; TCRdb's copy keeps in-frame clones and lacks some. The sample carries under 25,000 clones, more than 60% recorded once. The treatment denotes: randomized to nivolumab then ipilimumab (arm A) or the reverse (arm B). DNA-damaging chemotherapy had not been given to any patient beforehand. Sorted cells were live CD3+CD8+, lacking CD19 and CD56, from PBMCs. This chain links TRBV29-1 with TRBJ2-7; D might be TRBD1 (6 bases). The sequence was obtained from a human donor with melanoma. The material was CD8+ T cells sorted from blood (inferred from file names), obtained from a patient given nivolumab and ipilimumab in sequence. This CDR3 is CSADTGPASYEQYF. Here the CDR3 DNA reads TGCAGCGCCGACACAGGGCCAGCCTCCTACGAGCAGTACTTC.